One and the same sample provided the 27 T cell receptor beta chains below, sequenced in a study of lymphopenia after photon versus proton radiotherapy (dated by TCRdb to between 2018 and 2021). Library preparation was by the immunoSEQ multiplex PCR assay. Sourced from immuneACCESS, this table was stored by TCRdb with only in-frame sequences that have V and J called. A share of the clones is absent; for the studies checked, an unresolved V gene accounts for under half, and the remainder has no known explanation. Across this sample there are around 160,000 clones, with 80% to 90% seen only once. The ten largest clones take up approximately 4.8% of the sample. Sequencing was performed on peripheral blood, taken from a patient treated with photon-based radiotherapy. All receptors derive from a man in his fifties or sixties with gastric cancer.

The chain recombines TRBV18 with TRBJ2-5, with 7 bases lining up with TRBD1. This CDR3 has 13 residues. Germline CDR1 reads KGHSH; CDR2 reads LQKENI. After removal of 3 bases from V and 4 bases from J, the junction contained 2 bases not matched to a gene. The CDR3 region is CASSPDRLETQYF. The CDR3 nucleotides read TGTGCCAGCTCACCGGACAGGTTAGAGACCCAGTACTTC.

This chain uses TRBV19 with TRBJ2-7; the D call may be TRBD1 or TRBD2 (6 bases each). V shed 1 base and J shed 6 bases, with 22 bases lying between them. The CDR3 extends over 17 amino acids. The germline gives CDR1 LNHDA, CDR2 SQIVND (reference sequence). The CDR3 spells CASSIGTMGGASAEQYF. CDR3 coding DNA: TGTGCCAGTAGTATAGGGACAATGGGGGGCGCTTCCGCCGAGCAGTACTTC.

The chain recombines TRBV29-1 with TRBJ1-2; TRBD1 matches 7 bases. The CDR3 spans 9 residues. Germline trimming cut 7 bases from V and 12 bases from J; bases unmatched to any gene: 5. Germline V CDR1 and CDR2: SQVTM, ANQGSEA. In DNA, the CDR3 is TGCAGCGGCGACAGGGACGACACCTTC. The encoded protein is CSGDRDDTF.

The J gene is TRBJ2-7, the V gene TRBV11-2; 13 nucleotides agree with TRBD2. Germline-derived CDR1 and CDR2 are SGHAT and FQNNGV. The CDR3 sequence is 15 residues long. V trimming: 5 bases; J trimming: 4 bases; junction bases outside the gene matches: 5. The CDR3 region is CASSPGLAGAYEQYF. DNA of the CDR3: TGTGCCAGCAGCCCAGGACTAGCGGGAGCTTACGAGCAGTACTTC.

The V call is TRBV11-2, the J call TRBJ2-1, with TRBD1 identical over 10 bases. The V and J ends lost 5 bases and 9 bases, in that order; junction bases with no gene match: 7. This CDR3 is 14 amino acids long. Germline-derived CDR1 and CDR2 are SGHAT and FQNNGV. CDR3 DNA sequence: TGTGCCAGCAGCCTGGGACAGGGGTATGGTGAGCAGTTCTTC. It codes for CASSLGQGYGEQFF. Complete variable domain (other parts from reference TRBV11-2 and TRBJ2-1): EAGVAQSPRYKIIEKRQSVAFWCNPISGHATLYWYQQILGQGPKLLIQFQNNGVVDDSQLPKDRFSAERLKGVDSTLKIQPAKLEDSAVYLCASSLGQGYGEQFFGPGTRLTVL.

V gene TRBV18 combines with J gene TRBJ2-7; D call uncertain. Looked up from germline, CDR1 is KGHSH and CDR2 is LQKENI. Trimming removed 0 bases at V and 0 bases at J, with 6 bases between. This CDR3 region has 14 residues. Here the CDR3 DNA reads TGTGCCAGCTCACCACCGGAAGTCTCCTACGAGCAGTACTTC. As protein: CASSPPEVSYEQYF.

The CDR3 region has the DNA TGTGCCAGCATAGGACAGGTTACCTACGAGCAGTACTTC. As protein: CASIGQVTYEQYF. V and J are TRBV25-1 and TRBJ2-7, with TRBD1 identical over 7 bases. This CDR3 region has 13 residues. V shed 7 bases and J 2 bases; nucleotides not matched to a gene: 5. The germline gives CDR1 MGHDK, CDR2 SYGVNS.

V is TRBV7-5 and J is TRBJ2-3; the table's D call, TRBD2, has no DNA check behind it. TRBV7-5 is deemed a pseudogene. CDR3 length equals 15 residues. As DNA, the CDR3 is TGTGTCAGAAGCTCCGGGATCCAGGTCCCAGATACGCAGTATTTT. This translates into CVRSSGIQVPDTQYF.

The chain is built from TRBV28 and TRBJ1-2; 8 bases agree with TRBD1. The CDR3 has 15 residues. After removal of 5 bases from V and 5 bases from J, the junction contained 10 bases not matched to a gene. Germline lookup yields CDR1 MDHEN and CDR2 SYDVKM. The CDR3 protein is CASSADRVIRYGYTF. The DNA for the CDR3 is TGTGCCAGCAGTGCGGACAGGGTCATTAGGTATGGCTACACCTTC.

The chain couples TRBV29-1 to TRBJ2-3; D gene ambiguous. Trimming removed 3 bases at V and 3 bases at J, with 10 bases between. The CDR3 extends over 13 amino acids. CDR1 and CDR2 from the germline V gene are SQVTM and ANQGSEA. DNA of the CDR3: TGCAGCGTTGAGGCGGAGATGACAGATACGCAGTATTTT. This codes for CSVEAEMTDTQYF.

The V call is TRBV5-1, the J call TRBJ2-7; 7 nucleotides agree with TRBD2. CDR3 size: 12 residues. Germline V lookup: CDR1 SGHRS, CDR2 YFSETQ. The ends lost 3 bases at V and 4 bases at J; junction bases unmatched: 1. The CDR3 spells CASSSGGYEQYF. The CDR3, as DNA: TGCGCCAGCAGCTCGGGGGGATACGAGCAGTACTTC.

With regard to this clone: The sample carries other DNA sequences with the same CDR3. The chain is built from TRBV18 and TRBJ1-3; D gene unclear. The germline V gene has CDR1 KGHSH and CDR2 LQKENI. V was trimmed by 1 base and J by 4 bases, leaving 5 bases between them. This CDR3 comprises 13 residues. CDR3 bases: TGTGCCAGCTCACCACAAGCGGGAAACACCATATATTTT. It codes for CASSPQAGNTIYF.

The chain recombines TRBV23-1 with TRBJ1-5; D is unresolved. TRBV23-1 is recorded as an ORF, its role being uncertain. The CDR3 contains 15 residues. V lost 2 bases and J lost 1, with 9 bases in between. The CDR3 spells CASSQSRSSNQPQHF. DNA of the CDR3: TGCGCCAGCAGTCAAAGCAGGTCCAGCAATCAGCCCCAGCATTTT.

This chain connects TRBV4-3 to TRBJ1-4; 7 bases map to TRBD1. CDR1 and CDR2 from the germline V gene are LGHNA and YSLEER. The CDR3 is 16 amino acids. The V gene end was trimmed by 3 bases and the J gene end by 5 bases; junction bases not matched to a gene: 9. The CDR3 DNA sequence: TGCGCCAGCAGCCAGTACCGGGACAGTCAAAATGAAAAACTGTTTTTT. Translated, it gives CASSQYRDSQNEKLFF.

The rearrangement links TRBV9 to TRBJ2-1; the D gene could be TRBD1 or TRBD2 (5 bases each). The germline CDR1 and CDR2 sequences are SGDLS and YYNGEE. The CDR3 contains 15 residues. V lost 0 bases to trimming and J lost 2 bases, with 9 bases between them. The CDR3 loop reads CASSVDTGPYNEQFF. CDR3 nucleotide sequence: TGTGCCAGCAGCGTAGATACGGGACCCTACAATGAGCAGTTCTTC.

The J gene is TRBJ2-7, the V gene TRBV5-1; possibly TRBD1 for D (5 bases). This CDR3 contains 16 residues. V gave up 0 bases and J gave up 2 bases, with 15 bases separating them. The germline gives CDR1 SGHRS, CDR2 YFSETQ. The CDR3 sequence: CASSLEGWQDTYEQYF. The DNA for the CDR3 is TGCGCCAGCAGCTTGGAAGGCTGGCAGGACACCTACGAGCAGTACTTC. Using reference TRBV5-1 and TRBJ2-7 for the parts outside the CDR3, the full variable domain is KAGVTQTPRYLIKTRGQQVTLSCSPISGHRSVSWYQQTPGQGLQFLFEYFSETQRNKGNFPGRFSGRQFSNSRSEMNVSTLELGDSALYLCASSLEGWQDTYEQYFGPGTRLTVT.

The chain links TRBV30 to TRBJ2-6, with D possibly TRBD2 on 5 matching bases. The germline V and J ends were trimmed by 0 bases and 2 bases, with 5 bases remaining between them. The CDR3 runs 14 residues. In germline, CDR1 is GTSNPN, CDR2 SVGIG (reference sequence). CDR3 in amino acids: CAWSVGAGANVLTF. DNA of the CDR3: TGTGCCTGGAGTGTCGGGGCTGGGGCCAACGTCCTGACTTTC.

V gene TRBV4-3 combines with J gene TRBJ2-7; D possibly corresponds to TRBD2 (5 bases). The CDR3 length is 14 residues. V was cut by 1 base and J by 3 bases, with 10 bases left in between. Germline CDR1 LGHNA, CDR2 YSLEER. The CDR3 sequence is CASSQARGSYEQYF. CDR3 in DNA: TGCGCCAGCAGCCAAGCTCGGGGAAGCTACGAGCAGTACTTC.

This sequence joins TRBV10-1 and TRBJ2-7; 11 bases match TRBD2. With 3 bases clipped from V and 7 bases from J, the junction kept 5 bases outside the gene matches. The CDR3 has 14 residues. Germline-derived CDR1 and CDR2 are WNHNN and SYGVQD (reference sequence). CDR3 amino acids: CASSEGTSGGEQYF. The CDR3 DNA follows: TGCGCCAGCAGTGAAGGGACTAGCGGCGGTGAGCAGTACTTC.

The chain combines TRBV5-4 with TRBJ2-3; 14 positions agree with TRBD2. Germline values: CDR1 SGHNT, CDR2 YYREEE (reference sequence). The CDR3 is 16 amino acids. Trimming cost V 4 bases and J 4 bases; bases outside gene matches: 5. The chain's CDR3 is CASSRGLAGGADTQYF. CDR3 nucleotide sequence: TGTGCCAGCAGCCGCGGACTAGCGGGAGGTGCAGATACGCAGTATTTT.

This clone has just one count. This rearrangement joins TRBV5-1 to TRBJ2-2, with TRBD1 matching 10 bases. Germline V gives CDR1 SGHRS, CDR2 YFSETQ. The V and J ends lost 1 base and 6 bases, in that order; junction bases with no gene match: 3. The CDR3 consists of 15 residues. CDR3 sequence: CASSLTTGGSGELFF. CDR3 nucleotide sequence: TGCGCCAGCAGCTTGACGACAGGGGGCTCCGGGGAGCTGTTTTTT.

The rearrangement uses TRBV20-1 and TRBJ1-2; weak D call: TRBD1 (5 bases). The CDR3 loop spans 11 amino acids. From germline, CDR1 is DFQATT and CDR2 SNEGSKA (reference sequence). CDR3 nucleotides: TGCCAAGGCGGGGCCGCCTATGGCTACACCTTC. This gives the protein CQGGAAYGYTF.

The V call is TRBV27, the J call TRBJ1-5; D is unresolved. The CDR3 runs 13 residues. Germline V gene lookup returns CDR1 MNHEY and CDR2 SMNVEV (reference sequence). Trimming stripped 3 bases from V and 6 bases from J, with 9 bases between. The CDR3 sequence: CASSFNPGQPQHF. Here the CDR3 DNA reads TGTGCCAGCAGTTTCAATCCGGGTCAGCCCCAGCATTTT.

The V and J genes are TRBV6-1 and TRBJ2-5; TRBD2 matches 7 bases. Germline trimming cut 2 bases from V and 1 base from J; bases unmatched to any gene: 4. The germline V gene has CDR1 MNHNS and CDR2 SASEGT. The CDR3 contains 15 residues. This CDR3 reads CASSELGGSQETQYF. As DNA, the CDR3 is TGTGCCAGCAGTGAACTTGGCGGGAGCCAAGAGACCCAGTACTTC.

V is TRBV12-5 and J is TRBJ2-7; D possibly matches TRBD1 or TRBD2 (7 bases each). This CDR3 has 14 residues. The V end was cut by 7 bases, the J end by 0 bases, with 13 bases between. The germline gives CDR1 LGHNT, CDR2 FRNRAP. CDR3 coding DNA: TGTGCTAGTGCCTCCAGGGGGGGCTCCTACGAGCAGTACTTC. It yields the protein CASASRGGSYEQYF.

This chain connects TRBV20-1 to TRBJ1-4; D is unresolved. CDR3 length: 11 residues. Germline assignment: CDR1 DFQATT and CDR2 SNEGSKA (reference sequence). The V gene lost 5 bases and the J gene lost 8 bases, with 9 bases spanning the gap. CDR3 nucleotide sequence: TGCAGTGCTTTTCTCGGGGAAAAACTGTTTTTT. It yields the protein CSAFLGEKLFF.

The gene calls are TRBV19 and TRBJ1-5; perhaps TRBD1 as D (5 bases). CDR3 length: 12 amino acids. The V gene lost 5 bases and the J gene lost 6 bases, with 8 bases spanning the gap. Germline loops: CDR1 LNHDA, CDR2 SQIVND (reference sequence). CDR3 bases: TGTGCCAGTAGTTTCGGGGGTCAGCCCCAGCATTTT. This encodes CASSFGGQPQHF. The variable domain in full, completed from reference TRBV19 and TRBJ1-5, reads DGGITQSPKYLFRKEGQNVTLSCEQNLNHDAMYWYRQDPGQGLRLIYYSQIVNDFQKGDIAEGYSVSREKKESFPLTVTSAQKNPTAFYLCASSFGGQPQHFGDGTRLSIL.